Detailed here is one T cell receptor (beta chain). The record originates from a study of blood T cell repertoires in COVID-19. Study-level background: Specimens from acute and convalescent COVID-19 originated in the United States, Italy and Spain. Sources were T cells, B-cell-depleted T cells, or PBMCs; the material itself was cDNA or gDNA.

Study processing details: Using reference gene primer amplification, nucleated cell counts were estimated. Produced via immunoSEQ multiplex PCR; TCRdb's table is partial and in-frame only. V and J calls and clone size come straight from that table; D and trimming were deduced from the DNA. Among tens of thousands of clones, around nine tenths were seen once, and the ten largest hold 7.5% to 10%. CDR1 is LNHDA, CDR2 SQIVND, per germline (reference sequence). This CDR3 is built from 15 residues. V was trimmed by 0 bases and J by 0 bases, leaving 9 bases between them. The origin of this receptor is a woman aged 70 to 79 with acute or convalescent COVID-19. Sequenced: peripheral blood. The rearrangement joins TRBV19 to TRBJ2-7; D ambiguous. The CDR3: CASSIDNSDSYEQYF. Here the CDR3 DNA reads TGTGCCAGTAGTATAGATAACAGTGACTCCTACGAGCAGTACTTC.